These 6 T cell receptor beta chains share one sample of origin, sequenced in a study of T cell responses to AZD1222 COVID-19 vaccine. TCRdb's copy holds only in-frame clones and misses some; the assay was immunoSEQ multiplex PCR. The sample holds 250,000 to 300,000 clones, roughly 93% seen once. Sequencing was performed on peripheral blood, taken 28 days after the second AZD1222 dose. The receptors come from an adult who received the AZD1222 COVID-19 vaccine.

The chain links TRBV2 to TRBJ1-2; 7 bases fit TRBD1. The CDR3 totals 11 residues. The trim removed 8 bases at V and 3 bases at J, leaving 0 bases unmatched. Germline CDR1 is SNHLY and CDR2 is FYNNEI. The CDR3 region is CASGTDYGYTF. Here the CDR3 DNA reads TGTGCCAGCGGGACAGACTATGGCTACACCTTC. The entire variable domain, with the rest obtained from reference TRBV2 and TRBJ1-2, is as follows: EPEVTQTPSHQVTQMGQEVILRCVPISNHLYFYWYRQILGQKVEFLVSFYNNEISEKSEIFDDQFSVERPDGSNFTLKIRSTKLEDSAMYFCASGTDYGYTFGSGTRLTVV.

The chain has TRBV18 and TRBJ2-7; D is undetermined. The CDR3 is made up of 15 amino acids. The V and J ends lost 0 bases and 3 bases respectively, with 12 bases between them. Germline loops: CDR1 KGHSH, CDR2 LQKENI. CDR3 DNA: TGTGCCAGCTCACCACCCTCCCGGATGGGCTACGAGCAGTACTTC. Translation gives CASSPPSRMGYEQYF. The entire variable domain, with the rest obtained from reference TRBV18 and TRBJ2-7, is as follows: NAGVMQNPRHLVRRRGQEARLRCSPMKGHSHVYWYRQLPEEGLKFMVYLQKENIIDESGMPKERFSAEFPKEGPSILRIQQVVRGDSAAYFCASSPPSRMGYEQYFGPGTRLTVT.

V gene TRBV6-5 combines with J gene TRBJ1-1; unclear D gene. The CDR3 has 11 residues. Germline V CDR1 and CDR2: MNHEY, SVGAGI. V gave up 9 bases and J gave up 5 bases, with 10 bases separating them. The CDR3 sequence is CARCLKTEAFF. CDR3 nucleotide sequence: TGTGCCAGGTGTCTAAAAACTGAAGCTTTCTTT.

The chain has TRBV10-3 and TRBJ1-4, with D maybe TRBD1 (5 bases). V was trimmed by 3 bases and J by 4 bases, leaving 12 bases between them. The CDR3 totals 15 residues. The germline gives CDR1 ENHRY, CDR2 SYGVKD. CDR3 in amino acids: CAISDAEGLNEKLFF. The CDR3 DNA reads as TGTGCCATCAGTGACGCCGAGGGGCTTAATGAAAAACTGTTTTTT.

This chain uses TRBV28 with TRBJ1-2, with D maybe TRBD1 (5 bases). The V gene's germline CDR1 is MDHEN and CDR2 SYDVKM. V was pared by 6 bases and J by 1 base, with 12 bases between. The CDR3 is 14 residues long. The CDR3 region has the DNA TGTGCCAGCAGGGGAAGGGGTCTTAACTATGGCTACACCTTC. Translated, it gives CASRGRGLNYGYTF.

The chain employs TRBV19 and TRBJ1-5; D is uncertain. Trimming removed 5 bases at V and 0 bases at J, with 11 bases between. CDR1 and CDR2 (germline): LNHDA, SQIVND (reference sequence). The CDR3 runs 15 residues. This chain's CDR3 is CASSLDGYSNQPQHF. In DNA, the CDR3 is TGTGCCAGTAGTCTCGACGGCTATAGCAATCAGCCCCAGCATTTT.